These 28 T cell receptor beta chains were all obtained from the same sample, sequenced in a study of T cells in Graves' hyperthyroidism and ophthalmopathy. Template material for amplifying TCR beta CDR3 regions consisted of RNA transcripts. The HTBI primer set drove a first-round RT-PCR of the TCR CDR3. TCRdb processed the multiplex PCR reads anew with MiXCR; each CDR3 protein has one entry. The sample lists 270,000 or so distinct CDR3 sequences, under 30% occurring once. The sequencing sample was made of blood. All receptors come from a man aged 35 to 55 with Graves' hyperthyroidism that later progressed to Graves' ophthalmopathy.

This clonotype was detected many times. The CDR3 DNA is TGTGCCAGCAGTCCCAGGACCTTCTCCTACGAGCAGTACTTC. It is translated as CASSPRTFSYEQYF. The chain links TRBV27 to TRBJ2-7, with D uncertain. Germline values: CDR1 MNHEY, CDR2 SMNVEV (reference sequence). Trimming stripped 5 bases from V and 0 bases from J, with 11 bases between. The CDR3 length is 14 residues.

This clonotype was seen at least ten times. The chain links TRBV10-3 to TRBJ2-7; D may match TRBD1 or TRBD2 (5 bases each). Germline V gene data show CDR1 as ENHRY and CDR2 as SYGVKD. CDR3 length: 12 residues. V lost 11 bases, J lost 6 bases, and 17 bases lay in between. The CDR3 region has the DNA TGTGCCCTTATGGGGGAAGGAAGCGAGCAGTACTTC. It is translated as CALMGEGSEQYF.

The chain has TRBV20-1 and TRBJ2-7, with TRBD2 identical over 13 bases. The germline V gene has CDR1 DFQATT and CDR2 SNEGSKA (reference sequence). The CDR3 is 15 amino acids. Losses at the gene ends were 3 bases for V and 4 bases for J; bases not matched to a gene: 6. The CDR3 sequence: CSASPGTSGKYEQYF. The DNA for the CDR3 is TGCAGTGCTAGTCCCGGGACTAGCGGGAAATACGAGCAGTACTTC.

This clonotype was observed many times. The V and J genes are TRBV12-3 or TRBV12-4 and TRBJ1-6, with 9 bases aligning to TRBD1. The trim removed 4 bases at V and 16 bases at J, leaving 14 bases unmatched. This CDR3 contains 15 residues. CDR3 amino acids: CASSSWDRAAEALHF. In DNA form, the CDR3 reads TGTGCCAGCAGTTCCTGGGACAGGGCCGCTGAGGCTCTCCACTTT.

In this sample, this clonotype turned up many times. The J gene is TRBJ1-2, the V gene TRBV5-1; no firm D call. Germline CDR1 reads SGHRS; CDR2 reads YFSETQ. V dropped 1 base and J dropped 2 bases, with 9 bases sitting between them. This CDR3 comprises 14 residues. Here the CDR3 DNA reads TGCGCCAGCAGCTTGACAAATCCCAACTATGGCTACACCTTC. Protein sequence: CASSLTNPNYGYTF.

The J gene is TRBJ2-5, the V gene TRBV7-2; 11 bases align to TRBD2. Germline V gene lookup returns CDR1 SGHTA and CDR2 FQGNSA. J was trimmed by 6 bases and V by 5 bases; bases with no gene match: 5. The CDR3 length is 14 residues. The CDR3 is CASSLTSGSKTQYF. The CDR3 DNA reads as TGTGCCAGCAGCCTTACTAGCGGGAGCAAGACCCAGTACTTC.

In this sample, this clonotype turned up many times. This chain uses TRBV11-2 with TRBJ1-3; D call uncertain. V lost 0 bases and J 0 bases, leaving 9 bases between the germline ends. The CDR3 loop spans 16 amino acids. Germline lookup yields CDR1 SGHAT and CDR2 FQNNGV. The CDR3 DNA reads as TGTGCCAGCAGCTTAGATGCCACGGGCTCTGGAAACACCATATATTTT. Translated: CASSLDATGSGNTIYF.

With regard to this clonotype: The junction differs from germline at one of its ends, possibly a read error. The rearrangement links TRBV28 to TRBJ1-5; 7 positions match TRBD1. CDR1 is MDHEN, CDR2 SYDVKM, per germline. CDR3 length equals 16 residues. In DNA, the CDR3 is TGTGCCAGCAGTTCACCCCCGGGACAGTCCAATCAGCCCCAGCAATTT. Its translation is CASSSPPGQSNQPQQF.

This clonotype was picked up many times. The chain carries TRBV4-1 and TRBJ2-2; D not certain. Per germline, CDR1 MGHRA and CDR2 YSYEKL. V dropped 0 bases and J dropped 0 bases, with 8 bases sitting between them. The CDR3 has 16 amino acids. Written as DNA, the CDR3 is TGCGCCAGCAGCCAAGACTTAGCAGCGAACACCGGGGAGCTGTTTTTT. It encodes CASSQDLAANTGELFF.

This clonotype has a count of ten or more. No DNA is shown, since the ends of the CDR3 on it are uncertain; the CDR3 is the one TCRdb lists. The J gene is TRBJ1-2, the V gene TRBV28; the D segment call TRBD1 is taken from the table without a DNA check. The CDR3 is 16 amino acids in total, end residues counted. Germline lookup yields CDR1 MDHEN and CDR2 SYDVKM. The CDR3 reads CASSRFGPGQDPGYTF.

This clonotype was picked up many times. The chain couples TRBV20-1 to TRBJ1-5; weak D call: TRBD1 (6 bases). Trimming took 4 bases from V and 4 from J, leaving 26 bases between them. The CDR3 extends over 18 amino acids. The germline V gene encodes CDR1 DFQATT and CDR2 SNEGSKA (reference sequence). The CDR3 spells CSATGQPLSETENQPQHF. The CDR3 nucleotides are TGCAGTGCTACCGGACAGCCCCTGTCGGAAACGGAGAATCAGCCCCAGCATTTT.

This clonotype was detected once. V and J are TRBV12-3 or TRBV12-4 and TRBJ1-6, with 9 bases identical to TRBD1. CDR3 length: 14 residues. Trimming took 4 bases from V and 10 from J; bases not matched to a gene: 5. The CDR3 sequence: CASSSTGGQSPLHF. DNA for the CDR3: TGTGCCAGCAGTTCAACAGGGGGCCAGTCACCCCTCCACTTT.

V gene TRBV28 combines with J gene TRBJ1-3, with D maybe TRBD1 (5 bases). Germline V gene lookup returns CDR1 MDHEN and CDR2 SYDVKM. The V end was cut by 5 bases, the J end by 0 bases, with 14 bases between. The CDR3 is 16 amino acids. The CDR3 sequence: CASSLLGANSGNTIYF. DNA for the CDR3: TGTGCCAGCAGTCTTTTAGGGGCCAACTCTGGAAACACCATATATTTT. Looking up the rest from reference TRBV28 and TRBJ1-3 gives the full variable domain: DVKVTQSSRYLVKRTGEKVFLECVQDMDHENMFWYRQDPGLGLRLIYFSYDVKMKEKGDIPEGYSVSREKKERFSLILESASTNQTSMYLCASSLLGANSGNTIYFGEGSWLTVV.

CDR3 protein: CSVEDDNSYEQYF. The CDR3, as DNA: TGCAGCGTTGAAGATGACAACTCCTACGAGCAGTACTTC. The V and J genes are TRBV29-1 and TRBJ2-7; D remains unclear. Trimming left V 0 bases short and J 0 bases short, with 6 bases between. Germline V lookup: CDR1 SQVTM, CDR2 ANQGSEA. This CDR3 contains 13 residues.

In its sample, this clonotype was seen many times. The chain links TRBV27 to TRBJ1-1; no clear D gene. Trimming shortened V by 7 bases and J by 4 bases, and 13 bases separated the two germline ends. The CDR3 totals 13 residues. Per the germline V gene, CDR1 is MNHEY and CDR2 is SMNVEV (reference sequence). CDR3 in amino acids: CASNGLVGTEAFF. The DNA of the CDR3 is TGTGCCAGCAACGGGCTCGTTGGCACTGAAGCTTTCTTT.

This clonotype was observed many times. J is TRBJ2-7 and V is TRBV6-1; D call uncertain. Germline-derived CDR1 and CDR2 are MNHNS and SASEGT. The CDR3 totals 11 residues. V lost 4 bases to trimming and J lost 5 bases, with 6 bases between them. The CDR3, as DNA: TGTGCCAGCAGTGTTGGTCACGAGCAGTACTTC. It translates to CASSVGHEQYF.

This clonotype was picked up many times. The DNA for the CDR3 is TGTGCCAGCTCCCCCGGCGACGGGACCTATGGCTACACCTTC. It encodes CASSPGDGTYGYTF. The chain recombines TRBV18 with TRBJ1-2; perhaps TRBD1 as D (5 bases). The CDR3 is made up of 14 amino acids. The V gene lost 6 bases and the J gene lost 4 bases, with 15 bases spanning the gap. From germline, CDR1 is KGHSH and CDR2 LQKENI.

The rearrangement links TRBV12-3 or TRBV12-4 to TRBJ1-3, with D possibly TRBD1 on 5 matching bases. The length of the CDR3 is 16 residues. V lost 6 bases and J 5 bases, leaving 20 bases between the germline ends. The CDR3 spells CASSRSGTSYRNTIYF. DNA for the CDR3: TGTGCCAGCAGCCGTTCCGGGACTTCCTATAGAAACACCATATATTTT.

At least ten counts were recorded for this clonotype. The chain recombines TRBV25-1 with TRBJ1-2, with D possibly being TRBD1 (5 bases). Germline values: CDR1 MGHDK, CDR2 SYGVNS. The V and J ends lost 4 bases and 4 bases respectively, with 16 bases between them. The CDR3 has 15 amino acids. The CDR3 is CASSGGGGMAYGYTF. DNA of the CDR3: TGTGCCAGCAGTGGAGGCGGGGGGATGGCCTATGGCTACACCTTC.

This clonotype came up many times. This sequence joins TRBV29-1 and TRBJ1-2; D not certain. V shed 3 bases and J shed 6 bases, with 8 bases lying between them. Germline loops: CDR1 SQVTM, CDR2 ANQGSEA. This CDR3 region has 11 residues. The DNA of the CDR3 is TGCAGCGTTGAGGGGAGGGATGGCTACACCTTC. It specifies CSVEGRDGYTF.

This clonotype was detected many times. This chain links TRBV6-5 with TRBJ2-2; TRBD1 matches at 8 bases. CDR1 MNHEY and CDR2 SVGAGI come from the germline V gene. The CDR3 consists of 13 residues. J was trimmed by 5 bases and V by 4 bases; bases with no gene match: 0. The CDR3: CASSWTGTGELFF. Here the CDR3 DNA reads TGTGCCAGCAGTTGGACAGGGACCGGGGAGCTGTTTTTT.

The chain joins TRBV6-1 to TRBJ1-1; 7 nucleotides align to TRBD1. The CDR3 totals 15 residues. CDR1 MNHNS and CDR2 SASEGT come from the germline V gene. Germline trimming cut 5 bases from V and 0 bases from J; bases unmatched to any gene: 6. CDR3 loop: CASSKGQAVNTEAFF. In DNA, the CDR3 is TGTGCCAGCAGTAAAGGACAGGCGGTGAACACTGAAGCTTTCTTT.

Many counts were recorded for this clonotype. The chain has TRBV12-3 or TRBV12-4 and TRBJ2-2; the match to TRBD2 covers 7 bases. This CDR3 spans 16 amino acids. With V trimmed by 7 bases and J by 3 bases, 11 bases remained unmatched. The CDR3 reads CASTPTSHEDTGELFF. The CDR3 DNA sequence: TGTGCCAGCACTCCGACTAGCCACGAAGACACCGGGGAGCTGTTTTTT.

This clonotype was detected ten times or more. The chain has TRBV20-1 and TRBJ1-1; 8 bases align to TRBD1. V dropped 5 bases and J dropped 4; count of bases not matched to a gene: 9. This CDR3 has 14 residues. Germline CDR1 DFQATT, CDR2 SNEGSKA (reference sequence). DNA of the CDR3: TGCAGTGCTCCTGGACAGGGAGGTGTCACTGAAGCTTTCTTT. Translated, it gives CSAPGQGGVTEAFF.

This clonotype was recorded at least ten times. This chain connects TRBV12-3 or TRBV12-4 to TRBJ1-2, with 8 bases fitting TRBD1. The CDR3 is 17 amino acids. J lost 3 bases, V lost 5 bases, and 14 bases had no gene match. CDR3 loop: CASSQTLRDRSYYGYTF. The DNA for the CDR3 is TGTGCCAGCAGTCAAACCCTCCGGGACAGGTCGTACTATGGCTACACCTTC.

This clonotype turned up a few times. This sequence joins TRBV12-3 or TRBV12-4 and TRBJ2-5; 7 bases are a match to TRBD2. V lost 3 bases, J lost 4 bases, and 11 bases stayed unmatched. CDR3 length: 16 residues. The CDR3 nucleotides read TGTGCCAGCAGTTTGGGGGGGGAGGAAGTGCGAGAGACCCAGTACTTC. Amino acids: CASSLGGEEVRETQYF.

At least ten counts were recorded for this clonotype. The genes are TRBV19 and TRBJ1-5, with a tentative D call TRBD1 (6 bases). The CDR3 is made up of 15 amino acids. Germline V lookup: CDR1 LNHDA, CDR2 SQIVND (reference sequence). V lost 4 bases to trimming and J lost 2 bases, with 12 bases between them. CDR3 protein: CASSNPRQGNQPQHF. The CDR3 DNA follows: TGTGCCAGTAGTAACCCCCGACAGGGCAATCAGCCCCAGCATTTT.

This clonotype showed up many times. The CDR3 region is CASSLEGQRKDEQYF. CDR3 DNA: TGTGCCAGCAGCTTAGAGGGTCAGCGTAAGGACGAGCAGTACTTC. The chain carries TRBV7-8 and TRBJ2-7; no clear D gene. Looked up from germline, CDR1 is SGHVS and CDR2 is FQNEAQ. The CDR3 runs 15 residues. V was cut by 1 base and J by 5 bases, with 15 bases left in between.